The clone carrying this T cell receptor beta chain was found a few times. Its antigen remains unidentified. The CDR3 extends over 13 amino acids. The germline V gene has CDR1 ENHRY and CDR2 SYGVKD. The V gene lost 7 bases and the J gene lost 6 bases, with 12 bases spanning the gap. These data belong to a study of T cell repertoires in cytomegalovirus infection. For the study at large: It was recently identified HLA-C-restricted and well-studied HLA-B-restricted CMV epitopes that the study used. Public TCR beta signatures marked donors with CMV infection and the matching HLA.

Regarding the study as a whole: Ex vivo responses were dominated by HLA-C-restricted CMV-specific TCR beta clonotypes. Totalled public TCR beta family frequency picked out people who carried CMV plus the relevant HLA.

MiXCR, applied by TCRdb to the reads, yields one record per CDR3 protein. The sample has hundreds of thousands of distinct CDR3 sequences; roughly 30% are singletons. This chain connects TRBV10-3 to TRBJ2-2; possibly TRBD2 for D (7 bases). The sequenced sample was cultured CD8+ T cells from PBMCs, obtained from culture after CMV antigen stimulation. The receptor was derived from a human donor in good health (CMV status not recorded). Some clones in this sample may be carry-over from other donors' samples. CDR3 residues: CAINPGGPGELFF. CDR3 nucleotide sequence: TGTGCCATCAACCCGGGGGGCCCCGGGGAGCTGTTTTTT.